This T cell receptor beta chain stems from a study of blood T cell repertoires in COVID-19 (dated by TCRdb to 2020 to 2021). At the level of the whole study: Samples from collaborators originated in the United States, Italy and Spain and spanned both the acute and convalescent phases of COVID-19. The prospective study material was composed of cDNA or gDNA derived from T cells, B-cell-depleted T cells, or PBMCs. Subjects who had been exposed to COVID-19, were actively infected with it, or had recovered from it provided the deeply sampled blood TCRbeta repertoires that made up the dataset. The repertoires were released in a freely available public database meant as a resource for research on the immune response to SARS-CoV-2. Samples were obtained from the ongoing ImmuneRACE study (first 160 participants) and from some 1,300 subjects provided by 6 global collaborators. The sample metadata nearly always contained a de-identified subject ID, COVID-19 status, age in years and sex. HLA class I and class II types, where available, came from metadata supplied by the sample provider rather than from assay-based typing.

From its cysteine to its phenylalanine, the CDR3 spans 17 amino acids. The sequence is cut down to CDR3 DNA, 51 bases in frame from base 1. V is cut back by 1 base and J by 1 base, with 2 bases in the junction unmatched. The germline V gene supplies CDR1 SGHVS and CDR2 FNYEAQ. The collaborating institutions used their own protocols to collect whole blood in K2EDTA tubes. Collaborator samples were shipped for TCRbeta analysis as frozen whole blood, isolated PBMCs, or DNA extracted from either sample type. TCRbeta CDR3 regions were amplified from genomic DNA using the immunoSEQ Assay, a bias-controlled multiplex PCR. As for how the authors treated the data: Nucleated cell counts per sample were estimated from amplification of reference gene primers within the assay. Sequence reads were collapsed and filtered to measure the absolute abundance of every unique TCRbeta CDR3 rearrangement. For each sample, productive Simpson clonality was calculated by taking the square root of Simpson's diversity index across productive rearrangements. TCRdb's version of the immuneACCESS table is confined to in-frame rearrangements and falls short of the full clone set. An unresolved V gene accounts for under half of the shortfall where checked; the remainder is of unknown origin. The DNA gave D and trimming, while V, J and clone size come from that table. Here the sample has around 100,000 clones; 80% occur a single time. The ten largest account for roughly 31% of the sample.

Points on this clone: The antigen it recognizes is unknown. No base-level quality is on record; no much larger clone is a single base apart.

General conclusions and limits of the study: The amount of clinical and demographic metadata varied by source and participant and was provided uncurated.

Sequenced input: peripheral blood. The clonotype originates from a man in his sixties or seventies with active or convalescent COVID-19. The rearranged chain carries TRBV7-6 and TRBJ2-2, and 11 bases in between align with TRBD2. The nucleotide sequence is TGTGCCAGCAGCTTAGGTGGACTAGCGGGGAACACCGGGGAGCTGTTTTTT. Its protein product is CASSLGGLAGNTGELFF.